This T cell receptor beta chain was recovered during a study of blood T cell repertoires in COVID-19. At the level of the study: Acute-phase and convalescent COVID-19 samples originated in the United States, Italy and Spain. PBMCs, B-cell-depleted T cells, or T cells provided the cDNA or gDNA that made up the material.

Original handling: It was from reference gene primer amplification that nucleated cell counts were estimated. Clones were read by immunoSEQ multiplex PCR, and TCRdb kept only the in-frame ones, dropping some. That table supplies the V and J calls and clone size; D and trimming were determined from the DNA. The sample records roughly 100,000 clones, approximately 81% being singletons. The receptor comes from a woman aged 70-85 years with active or convalescent COVID-19. Sample: peripheral blood.

CDR3 loop: CASKRGAGYGYTF. CDR3 sequence (DNA): TGTGCCAGCAAGCGGGGGGCTGGGTATGGCTACACCTTC. The V gene is TRBV27, the J gene TRBJ1-2, with D tentatively TRBD1 (6 bases). CDR3 length: 13 amino acids. Germline V lookup: CDR1 MNHEY, CDR2 SMNVEV (reference sequence). Trimming removed 7 bases at V and 5 bases at J, with 14 bases between.